Listed below are T cell receptor beta chains from one sample, sequenced in a study of spatial heterogeneity in lung cancer. MiXCR, applied by TCRdb to the 5' RACE reads, yields one record per CDR3 protein. Of nearly 80,000 distinct CDR3 sequences detected, about 8% appear once; the ten largest clones hold about 6.8%. The sample consisted of PBMCs, taken at surgery. The receptor source for this set is a male donor with early-stage non-small cell lung cancer. The CDR3 runs from the conserved cysteine through the conserved F or W. Each record gives: D gene, clone size, V gene, J gene, CDR3 DNA, CDR3 protein. A D gene is named only where the DNA matches it firmly. Only some rows state a clone size, as once, few, many or a class for expanded clones.

>-|many|TRBV6-5|TRBJ2-2
TGTGCCAGCAGTTACACCGTTTCCGGGGAGCTGTTTTTT
CASSYTVSGELFF
>TRBD2|few|TRBV12-3/TRBV12-4|TRBJ2-7
TGTGCCAGCAGTTCTTCCCGCGGGGGAATAGTCTACGAGCAGTACTTC
CASSSSRGGIVYEQYF
>TRBD2|many|TRBV20-1|TRBJ2-7
TGCAGTGCTAGAGAGGTGGTAGCGGGGTACGAGCAGTACTTC
CSAREVVAGYEQYF
>-|many|TRBV7-9|TRBJ2-3
TGTGCCAGCAGCTTAAATACGCTAGCCCATACGCAGTATTTT
CASSLNTLAHTQYF
>-|few|TRBV20-1|TRBJ2-5
TGCAGTGCTCCTCTACGGGGTCAAGAGACCCAGTACTTC
CSAPLRGQETQYF
>TRBD1|few|TRBV27|TRBJ1-1
TGTGCCAGCAGTTTATGGGGACAGGCGAACACTGAAGCTTTCTTT
CASSLWGQANTEAFF
>-|many|TRBV6-1|TRBJ2-5
TGTGCCAGCAGGCTGAGGGAGACCCAGTACTTC
CASRLRETQYF
>TRBD1|-|TRBV6-5|TRBJ2-1
TGTGCCACCAGACCGGTGTCCAACAGGGGGCAGTTCTTC
CATRPVSNRGQFF
>-|many|TRBV20-1|TRBJ1-2
TGCAGTGCGAGACTAGGCCTTGGCTACACCTTC
CSARLGLGYTF
>-|many|TRBV7-2|TRBJ2-7
TGTGCCAGCAGCTTAAACGGGGACTCCTACGAGCAGTACTTC
CASSLNGDSYEQYF
>-|many|TRBV5-1|TRBJ2-3
TGCGCCAGCAGCTTGCAGGGCATCACAGATACGCAGTATTTT
CASSLQGITDTQYF
>TRBD2|few|TRBV20-1|TRBJ2-7
TGCAGTGCTCAGTTAGCGGGAGGGAACTACGAGCAGTACTTC
CSAQLAGGNYEQYF
>TRBD2|-|TRBV4-2|TRBJ2-1
TGTGCCAGCAGTGCCGGGACTAGCGGGAGAGACGAGCAGTTCTTC
CASSAGTSGRDEQFF
>TRBD1|many|TRBV9|TRBJ2-7
TGTGCCAGCAGCGTAGGGACAGGGGGCAGGTACGAGCAGTACTTC
CASSVGTGGRYEQYF
>-|-|TRBV19|TRBJ1-2
TGTGCCAGTACACTTATACCGACGGAGTTCTATGGCTACACCTTC
CASTLIPTEFYGYTF
>-|many|TRBV3-1|TRBJ2-4
TGTGCCAGCAGCCAAGATCATCGGGGAGTCATTCAGTACTTC
CASSQDHRGVIQYF
>TRBD1|many|TRBV27|TRBJ2-7
TGTGCCAGCAGTCCATCAGGGGGCGACTTTTCCTACGAGCAGTACTTC
CASSPSGGDFSYEQYF
>-|many|TRBV29-1|TRBJ1-1
TGCAGCGGCAAGACAGGATTGAACACTGAAGCTTTCTTT
CSGKTGLNTEAFF
>-|few|TRBV10-3|TRBJ1-6
TGTGCCATCAGTGAAGGCCCTGGGAATTCACCCCTCCACTTT
CAISEGPGNSPLHF
>-|many|TRBV7-6|TRBJ2-2
TGTGCCAGCAGCTCACCCAGGGGAACCGGGGAGCTGTTTTTT
CASSSPRGTGELFF
>-|few|TRBV21-1|TRBJ1-4
TGTGCCAGCAGTTCAACCCACGGCGGACAGGGAAATGAAAAACTGTTTTTT
CASSSTHGGQGNEKLFF
>TRBD1|-|TRBV6-1|TRBJ1-1
TGTGCCAGCAGTAAAACTACAGGGGTGAACACTGAAGCTTTCTTT
CASSKTTGVNTEAFF
>-|few|TRBV28|TRBJ1-5
TGTGCCAGCAGTTTATTAGGACCTCAGCCCCAGCATTTT
CASSLLGPQPQHF
>TRBD2|few|TRBV20-1|TRBJ2-3
TGCAGTGCTGGAAGACTAGCCGACACAGATACGCAGTATTTT
CSAGRLADTDTQYF
>-|many|TRBV7-2|TRBJ1-4
TGTGCCAGCAGCCAGGATGGGGAAGGTGAAAAACTGTTTTTT
CASSQDGEGEKLFF
>TRBD1|few|TRBV30|TRBJ1-1
TGTGCCTGGATTATATTACAGGGGACTGAAGCTTTCTTT
CAWIILQGTEAFF
>-|many|TRBV20-1|TRBJ2-2
TGCAGTGCTTCGAGTACCCTGAACACCGGGGAGCTGTTTTTT
CSASSTLNTGELFF
>-|-|TRBV7-8|TRBJ2-2
TGTGCCAGCAGCTTAGACAATCGGGAGAACGGGGAGCTGTTTTTT
CASSLDNRENGELFF
>-|many|TRBV4-3|TRBJ2-7
TGCGCCAGCAGCCACTCGCTGGGGGACGAGCAGTACTTC
CASSHSLGDEQYF
>-|-|TRBV5-1|TRBJ2-7
TGCGCCAGCAGCTTGGCCGACACGGGGGCCAACTCCTACGAGCAGTACTTC
CASSLADTGANSYEQYF
>-|many|TRBV7-9|TRBJ1-1
TGTGCCAGCAGCAACACGTTCTCTCCGGAGGCTTTCTTT
CASSNTFSPEAFF
>TRBD1|many|TRBV10-3|TRBJ1-1
TGTGCCATCAGTGGGGTGGGACAGGGCTTACCTGAAGCTTTATTT
CAISGVGQGLPEALF
>-|few|TRBV6-5|TRBJ2-3
TGTGCCAGCAGTTACGCAGCTTCTAGCACAGATACGCAGTATTTT
CASSYAASSTDTQYF
>TRBD1|-|TRBV4-1|TRBJ2-7
TGCGCCAGCAGCCTAGTTCAGGGGGACGAGCAGTACTTC
CASSLVQGDEQYF
>TRBD2|few|TRBV7-8|TRBJ2-7
TGTGCCAGCCTCGGGACTAGAGGGACCGGCCGATACGAGCAGTACTTC
CASLGTRGTGRYEQYF
>-|many|TRBV6-2/TRBV6-3|TRBJ1-1
TGTGCCAGCAGTTCTCTCCACGGTAGGACTGAAGCTTTCTTT
CASSSLHGRTEAFF